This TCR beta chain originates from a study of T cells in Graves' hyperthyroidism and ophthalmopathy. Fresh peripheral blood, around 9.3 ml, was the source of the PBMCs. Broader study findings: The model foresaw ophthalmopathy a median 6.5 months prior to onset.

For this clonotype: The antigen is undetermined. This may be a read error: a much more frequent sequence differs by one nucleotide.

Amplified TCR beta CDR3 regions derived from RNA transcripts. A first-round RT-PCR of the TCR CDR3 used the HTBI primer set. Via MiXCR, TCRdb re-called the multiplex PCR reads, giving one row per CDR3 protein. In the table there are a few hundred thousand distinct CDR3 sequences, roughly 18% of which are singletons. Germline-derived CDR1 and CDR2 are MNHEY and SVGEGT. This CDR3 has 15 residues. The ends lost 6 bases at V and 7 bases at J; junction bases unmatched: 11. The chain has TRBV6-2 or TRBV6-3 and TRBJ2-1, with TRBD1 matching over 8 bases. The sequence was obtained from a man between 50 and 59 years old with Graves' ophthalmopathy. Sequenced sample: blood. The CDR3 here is CASRLGQGIGNEQFF. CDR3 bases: TGTGCCAGCAGGCTAGGACAGGGCATAGGGAATGAGCAGTTCTTC.